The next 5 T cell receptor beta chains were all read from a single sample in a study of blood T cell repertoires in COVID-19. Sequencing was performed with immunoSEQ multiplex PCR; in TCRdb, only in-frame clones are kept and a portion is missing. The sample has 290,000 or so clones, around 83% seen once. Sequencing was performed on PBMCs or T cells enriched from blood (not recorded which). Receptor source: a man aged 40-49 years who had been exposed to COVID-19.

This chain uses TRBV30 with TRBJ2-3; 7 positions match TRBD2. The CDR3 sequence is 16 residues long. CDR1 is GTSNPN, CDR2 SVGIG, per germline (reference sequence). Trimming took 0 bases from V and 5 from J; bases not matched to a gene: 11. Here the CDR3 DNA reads TGTGCCTGGAGTGTACTTGCGGGAGTGGCGGGAGATACGCAGTATTTT. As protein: CAWSVLAGVAGDTQYF.

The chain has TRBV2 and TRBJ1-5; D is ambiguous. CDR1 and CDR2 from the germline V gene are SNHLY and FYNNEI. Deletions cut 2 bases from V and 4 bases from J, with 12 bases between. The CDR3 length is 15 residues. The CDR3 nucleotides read TGTGCCAGCAGTGAACTGGTTACACCAAATCAGCCCCAGCATTTT. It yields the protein CASSELVTPNQPQHF.

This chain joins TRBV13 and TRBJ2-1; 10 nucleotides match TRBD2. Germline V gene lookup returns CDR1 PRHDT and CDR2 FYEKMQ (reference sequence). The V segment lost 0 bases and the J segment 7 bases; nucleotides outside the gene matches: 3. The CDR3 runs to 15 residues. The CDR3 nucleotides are TGTGCCAGCAGCTTAGGGGCTAGCGGGAGAAATGAGCAGTTCTTC. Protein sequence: CASSLGASGRNEQFF.

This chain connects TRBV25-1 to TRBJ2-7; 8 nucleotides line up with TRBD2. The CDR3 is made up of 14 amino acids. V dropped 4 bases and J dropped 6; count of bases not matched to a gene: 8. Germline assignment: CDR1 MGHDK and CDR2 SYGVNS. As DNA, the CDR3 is TGTGCCAGCAGTGGGGACGGGAGGGCTTCCGAGCAGTACTTC. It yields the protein CASSGDGRASEQYF.

For the CDR3, the DNA is TGTGCCAGCTCAGCGATACAGGGATACGGGACTGAAGCTTTCTTT. Translation: CASSAIQGYGTEAFF. The V call is TRBV18, the J call TRBJ1-1; a weak D match, TRBD1 (6 bases). This CDR3 is 15 amino acids long. V lost 5 bases to trimming and J lost 5 bases, with 18 bases between them. The germline CDR1 and CDR2 sequences are KGHSH and LQKENI.